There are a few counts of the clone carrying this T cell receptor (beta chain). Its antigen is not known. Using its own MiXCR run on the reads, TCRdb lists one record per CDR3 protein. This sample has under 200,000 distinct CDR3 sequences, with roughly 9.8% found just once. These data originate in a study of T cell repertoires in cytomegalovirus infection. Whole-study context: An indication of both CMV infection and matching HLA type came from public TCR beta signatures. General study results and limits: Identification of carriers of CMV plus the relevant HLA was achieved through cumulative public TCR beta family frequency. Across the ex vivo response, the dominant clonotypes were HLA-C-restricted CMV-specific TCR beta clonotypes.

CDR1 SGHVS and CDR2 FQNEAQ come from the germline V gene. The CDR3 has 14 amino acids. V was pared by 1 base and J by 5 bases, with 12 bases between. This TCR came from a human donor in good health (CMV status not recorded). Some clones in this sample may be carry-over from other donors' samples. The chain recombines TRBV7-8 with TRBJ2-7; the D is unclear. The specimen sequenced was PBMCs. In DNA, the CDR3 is TGTGCCAGCAGCTTAGGGAGTACTGGGAACGAGCAGTACTTC. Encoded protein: CASSLGSTGNEQYF. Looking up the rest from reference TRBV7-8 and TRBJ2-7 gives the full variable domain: GAGVSQSPRYKVAKRGQDVALRCDPISGHVSLFWYQQALGQGPEFLTYFQNEAQLDKSGLPSDRFFAERPEGSVSTLKIQRTQQEDSAVYLCASSLGSTGNEQYFGPGTRLTVT.